These T cell receptor beta chains were read from a single sample in a study of T cell responses to AZD1222 COVID-19 vaccine. Sequencing was performed with immunoSEQ multiplex PCR; in TCRdb, only in-frame clones are kept and a portion is missing. The data show under 150,000 clones, with roughly 92% seen just once and about 0.86% held by the top ten. The source material was peripheral blood, sampled on day 0 of AZD1222 vaccination. The receptors come from an adult in good health. CDR3s include the opening cysteine and the closing phenylalanine or tryptophan. D genes are given only for firm matches. Clone size is given for some rows only: seen once, a few or many times, or a class if the clone is expanded.

>.|.|TRBV7-6|TRBJ1-5
TGTGCCAGCAGCTTAGAAGGTCAGCCCCAGCATTTT
CASSLEGQPQHF
>.|.|TRBV5-6|TRBJ2-7
TGTGCCAGCAGTTATGGCCTATCCGAGCAGTACTTC
CASSYGLSEQYF
>.|TRBD1|TRBV11-2|TRBJ2-2
TGTGCCAGCAGCTTAGGTGCAGGGGGCGGAGAAACCGGGGAGCTGTTTTTT
CASSLGAGGGETGELFF
>.|TRBD1|TRBV3-1/TRBV3-2|TRBJ2-5
TGTGCCAGCAGCAAAGCCGGACAGGATCGCAGGGAGACCCAGTACTTC
CASSKAGQDRRETQYF
>few|.|TRBV19|TRBJ1-2
TGTGCCAGTAGTATCTCGTTAGCTAACTATGGCTACACCTTC
CASSISLANYGYTF
>.|TRBD1|TRBV19|TRBJ1-3
TGTGCCAGTACCGGACAGGTCCTGGACGGAAACACCATATATTTT
CASTGQVLDGNTIYF
>.|.|TRBV25-1|TRBJ1-1
TGTGCCAGCAGAGACGGGGGGCTCGGAGCTTTCTTT
CASRDGGLGAFF
>.|.|TRBV6-1|TRBJ1-1
TGTGCCAGCAGTGAAGACGGGTGGTCGAACACTGAAGCTTTCTTT
CASSEDGWSNTEAFF
>.|TRBD1|TRBV6-5|TRBJ1-4
TGTGCCATAAAACGGGGACAGGGAAATGAAAAACTGTTTTTT
CAIKRGQGNEKLFF
>.|.|TRBV10-3|TRBJ2-1
TGTGCCATCAGTGAGCCCACCTACAATGAGCAGTTCTTC
CAISEPTYNEQFF
>.|TRBD1|TRBV30|TRBJ2-7
TGTGCCTGGGGGACAGGGGGCTCCTACGAGCAGTACTTC
CAWGTGGSYEQYF
>.|.|TRBV19|TRBJ1-4
TGTGCCAGTAGTATAGATAATGGGGGCGAAGTGAATGAAAAACTGTTTTTT
CASSIDNGGEVNEKLFF
>.|TRBD1|TRBV5-1|TRBJ1-4
TGCGCCAGCAGCACCGGGACAGGGGATGAAAAACTGTTTTTT
CASSTGTGDEKLFF
>.|.|TRBV7-2|TRBJ2-3
TGTGCCAGCAGCCTAGACTGGGGCACAGATACGCAGTATTTT
CASSLDWGTDTQYF
>.|.|TRBV5-1|TRBJ2-6
TGCGCCAGCAGCTTGATGGGGTCTGGGGCCAACGTCCTGACTTTC
CASSLMGSGANVLTF
>.|TRBD1|TRBV20-1|TRBJ2-7
TGCAGTGGACAGGGGGTGCGGGAGCAGTACTTC
CSGQGVREQYF
>.|.|TRBV5-1|TRBJ2-7
TGCGCCAGCAGCCTGTCGACCGATGGCTCCTACGAGCAGTACTTC
CASSLSTDGSYEQYF
>.|TRBD1|TRBV10-3|TRBJ1-5
TGTGCCATCAGTCCTGGACAGGGCAATCAGCCCCAGCATTTT
CAISPGQGNQPQHF
>.|.|TRBV5-1|TRBJ2-5
TGCGCCAGCAGCTTGGCCGTCGGGGGTCGGGAGCAAGAGACCCAGTACTTC
CASSLAVGGREQETQYF
>once|.|TRBV5-1|TRBJ1-1
TGCGCCAGCAGCGATGCCGGGACTTCGGACACTGAAGCTTTCTTT
CASSDAGTSDTEAFF
>.|TRBD1|TRBV10-3|TRBJ1-2
TGTGCCATCAGGGATTTAACAGGGGGCATGAGGTATGGCTACACCTTC
CAIRDLTGGMRYGYTF
>.|.|TRBV7-8|TRBJ1-1
TGTGCCAGCAGCTTAGCACGAGTGAACACTGAAGCTTTCTTT
CASSLARVNTEAFF
>.|.|TRBV12-5|TRBJ1-1
TGTGCTAGTGGCAGGGAGAACACTGAAGCTTTCTTT
CASGRENTEAFF
>.|.|TRBV10-3|TRBJ1-1
TGTGCCATCAGAGTGGAGGGAGGTGAAGCTTTCTTT
CAIRVEGGEAFF
>.|TRBD2|TRBV27|TRBJ2-5
TGTGCCAGCCTCGGGACTAGCGGGGGGGCGCAGACCCAGTACTTC
CASLGTSGGAQTQYF
>.|.|TRBV10-3|TRBJ2-7
TGTGCCACACGGGGCCGCACCGGGACACATGCCTACGAGCAGTACTTC
CATRGRTGTHAYEQYF
>.|.|TRBV6-7|TRBJ1-6
TGTGCCAGCACGGTGGGATGTCCCTGTTCACCCCTCCACTTT
CASTVGCPCSPLHF
>.|.|TRBV6-1|TRBJ1-3
TGTGCCAGCAGTGACAGGGGAGGGGGAAACACCATATATTTT
CASSDRGGGNTIYF
>.|.|TRBV29-1|TRBJ1-1
TGCAGCGTTGTAAGGGGCTCGTACACTGAAGCTTTCTTT
CSVVRGSYTEAFF
>.|TRBD1|TRBV15|TRBJ1-2
TGTGCCACCAGCAGGAGTCAGGACAGGGTGGGCTACACCTTC
CATSRSQDRVGYTF
>.|TRBD1|TRBV10-3|TRBJ2-1
TGTGCCATCAGCCCCTCGGGGGGACAGGGGGCGTGGGAGCAGTTCTTC
CAISPSGGQGAWEQFF
>once|TRBD1|TRBV3-1/TRBV3-2|TRBJ2-3
TGTGCCAGCAGCCGAGGGACAGGGCTGAGGATAGATACGCAGTATTTT
CASSRGTGLRIDTQYF